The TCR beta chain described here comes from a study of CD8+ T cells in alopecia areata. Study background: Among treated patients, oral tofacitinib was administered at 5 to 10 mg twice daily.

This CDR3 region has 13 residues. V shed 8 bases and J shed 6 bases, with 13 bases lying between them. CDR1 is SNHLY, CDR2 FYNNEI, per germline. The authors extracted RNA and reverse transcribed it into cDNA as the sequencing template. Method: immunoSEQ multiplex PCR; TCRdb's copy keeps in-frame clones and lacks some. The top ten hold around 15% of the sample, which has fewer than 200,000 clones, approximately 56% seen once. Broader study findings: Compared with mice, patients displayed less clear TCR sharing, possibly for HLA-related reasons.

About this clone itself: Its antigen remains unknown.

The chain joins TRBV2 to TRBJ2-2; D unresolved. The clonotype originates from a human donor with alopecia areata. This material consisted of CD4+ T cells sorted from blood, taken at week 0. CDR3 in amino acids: CASSAEIAGELFF. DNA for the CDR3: TGTGCCAGCTCCGCGGAGATCGCCGGGGAGCTGTTTTTT.